This entry features one T cell receptor (beta chain) sequence. This sample is part of a study of blood T cell repertoires in COVID-19. On the study more broadly: Whether acute or convalescent, the COVID-19 samples came from the United States, Italy and Spain. T cells, B-cell-depleted T cells, or PBMCs provided the cDNA or gDNA that served as material.

The CDR3 covers 15 residues. CDR1 and CDR2 (germline): MNHEY, SVGAGI. Deletions cut 6 bases from V and 3 bases from J, with 15 bases between. Under the authors' procedure: Scientists estimated how many nucleated cells there were by amplifying reference gene primers. The method was immunoSEQ multiplex PCR; TCRdb's version includes in-frame clones alone and lacks a portion of them. That table is the source of V, J and clone size, and D and trimming were worked out from the DNA. The sample contains 110,000 or so clones, over 80% of which appear only once. J is TRBJ1-5 and V is TRBV6-5, with D hard to call. Sequenced: peripheral blood. The receptor's source is a woman in her 50s with acute or convalescent COVID-19. CDR3 sequence reads: CASSPGVGDNQPQHF. The CDR3 DNA follows: TGTGCCAGCAGCCCGGGCGTCGGGGACAATCAGCCCCAGCATTTT.